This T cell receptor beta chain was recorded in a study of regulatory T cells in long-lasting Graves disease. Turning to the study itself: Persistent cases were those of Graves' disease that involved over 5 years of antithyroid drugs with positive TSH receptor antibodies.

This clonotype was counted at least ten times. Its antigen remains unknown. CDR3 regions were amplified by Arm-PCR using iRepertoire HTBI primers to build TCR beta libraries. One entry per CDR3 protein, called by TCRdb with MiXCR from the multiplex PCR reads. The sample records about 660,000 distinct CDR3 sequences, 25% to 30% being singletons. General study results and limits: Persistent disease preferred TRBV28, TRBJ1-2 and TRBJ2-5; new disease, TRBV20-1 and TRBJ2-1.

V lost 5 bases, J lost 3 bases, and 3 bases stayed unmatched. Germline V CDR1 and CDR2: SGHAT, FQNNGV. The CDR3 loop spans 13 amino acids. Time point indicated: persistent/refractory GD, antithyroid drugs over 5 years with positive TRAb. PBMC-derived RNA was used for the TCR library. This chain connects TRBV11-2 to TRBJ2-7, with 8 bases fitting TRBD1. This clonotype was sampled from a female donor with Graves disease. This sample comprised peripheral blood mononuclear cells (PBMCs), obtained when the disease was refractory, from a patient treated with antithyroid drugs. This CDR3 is CASSPTGGYEQYF. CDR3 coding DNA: TGTGCCAGCAGCCCCACAGGGGGCTACGAGCAGTACTTC.